This T cell receptor beta chain was recorded in a study of blood T cell repertoires in COVID-19. This clone was seen only a few times. In the study's own analysis: Counts of nucleated cells, estimated from reference gene primer amplification, were obtained. Only in-frame clones appear in the TCRdb table, and some are missing; sequencing was by immunoSEQ multiplex PCR. That table gives V, J and clone size, and the DNA gave D and trimming. Of around 250,000 clones listed, roughly 82% are singletons. V was cut by 3 bases and J by 4 bases, with 15 bases left in between. The CDR3 is 15 amino acids. Germline V lookup: CDR1 SGHVS, CDR2 FQNEAQ.

The sequenced sample consisted of peripheral blood. The TCR originated in a man at least 80 years old with acute or convalescent COVID-19. J is TRBJ1-2 and V is TRBV7-8; D unclear. The DNA for the CDR3 is TGTGCCAGCAGCTTCCCGGGCGAGGGCGGCTATGGCTACACCTTC. It translates to CASSFPGEGGYGYTF.